Presented here are 14 T cell receptor beta chains from one specimen sequenced in a study of blood T cell repertoires in COVID-19. The repertoire was sequenced with immunoSEQ multiplex PCR; TCRdb's copy has only in-frame clones and lacks some. The sample consists of a few hundred thousand clones, more than 65% of them appearing once. The material sequenced was peripheral blood. The source of these receptors is a man aged 45 to 65 with active or convalescent COVID-19.

This rearrangement joins TRBV5-1 to TRBJ2-1; 7 nucleotides match TRBD2. This CDR3 spans 16 amino acids. Germline-derived CDR1 and CDR2 are SGHRS and YFSETQ. J gave up 2 bases and V 1 base, and 6 bases lay outside the gene matches. The CDR3 reads CASSLFRGTTYNEQFF. For the CDR3, the DNA is TGCGCCAGCAGCTTGTTCCGGGGGACTACCTACAATGAGCAGTTCTTC. The full variable domain, rest sourced from reference TRBV5-1 and TRBJ2-1, is KAGVTQTPRYLIKTRGQQVTLSCSPISGHRSVSWYQQTPGQGLQFLFEYFSETQRNKGNFPGRFSGRQFSNSRSEMNVSTLELGDSALYLCASSLFRGTTYNEQFFGPGTRLTVL.

The chain couples TRBV7-8 to TRBJ1-2; 7 nucleotides line up with TRBD1. The CDR3 length is 17 residues. V lost 1 base to trimming and J lost 1 base; unmatched junction nucleotides: 9. In germline, CDR1 is SGHVS, CDR2 FQNEAQ. CDR3 region: CASSLGGSGGFNYGYTF. DNA for the CDR3: TGTGCCAGCAGCTTAGGAGGGTCAGGGGGATTTAACTATGGCTACACCTTC.

Concerning this clone itself: The sample carries other DNA sequences with the same CDR3. The J gene is TRBJ2-7, the V gene TRBV7-2; 7 nucleotides line up with TRBD2. The CDR3 is 14 amino acids. Germline lookup yields CDR1 SGHTA and CDR2 FQGNSA. The V and J ends lost 1 base and 1 base, in that order; junction bases with no gene match: 1. Here the CDR3 reads CASSLERGSYEQYF. The CDR3 DNA sequence: TGTGCCAGCAGCTTAGAGCGGGGTTCCTACGAGCAGTACTTC.

This clone was found once. The chain carries TRBV6-5 and TRBJ2-1; 10 bases match TRBD2. V lost 2 bases and J lost 6; bases outside the gene matches: 4. This CDR3 region has 15 residues. CDR1 and CDR2 from the germline V gene are MNHEY and SVGAGI. The CDR3 sequence: CASSYLAGVSNEQFF. The CDR3 bases are TGTGCCAGCAGTTACCTAGCGGGAGTTTCCAATGAGCAGTTCTTC.

This clone was counted only a few times. V gene TRBV19 combines with J gene TRBJ2-7; 7 bases map to TRBD1. The CDR3 spans 14 residues. V trimming: 0 bases; J trimming: 3 bases; junction bases outside the gene matches: 2. Germline lookup yields CDR1 LNHDA and CDR2 SQIVND (reference sequence). The CDR3 protein is CASSIEPGGYEQYF. In nucleotides, the CDR3 is TGTGCCAGTAGTATAGAGCCAGGGGGCTACGAGCAGTACTTC.

The chain couples TRBV4-1 to TRBJ1-2; TRBD1 matches 9 bases. Germline loops: CDR1 MGHRA, CDR2 YSYEKL. J gave up 7 bases and V 0 bases, and 9 bases lay outside the gene matches. CDR3 length: 16 amino acids. CDR3 amino acids: CASSQDGAGTGFGYTF. CDR3 bases: TGCGCCAGCAGCCAAGATGGGGCAGGGACAGGGTTTGGCTACACCTTC.

The chain is built from TRBV7-2 and TRBJ2-1; TRBD2 matches 11 bases. Germline CDR1 reads SGHTA; CDR2 reads FQGNSA. The CDR3 loop spans 15 amino acids. Germline trimming cut 1 base from V and 6 bases from J; bases unmatched to any gene: 2. The CDR3 here is CASSLETSGGNEQFF. CDR3 DNA sequence: TGTGCCAGCAGCTTAGAAACTAGCGGGGGCAATGAGCAGTTCTTC.

The CDR3 protein is CASSTAGLGYNEQFF. The CDR3, as DNA: TGCGCCAGCAGCACCGCGGGACTAGGCTACAATGAGCAGTTCTTC. The chain uses TRBV4-3 and TRBJ2-1, with 8 bases matching TRBD2. CDR3 length: 15 residues. V lost 5 bases to trimming and J lost 3 bases; unmatched junction nucleotides: 6. Germline-derived CDR1 and CDR2 are LGHNA and YSLEER.

The rearrangement uses TRBV7-2 and TRBJ2-7; possibly TRBD1 for D (6 bases). Germline CDR1 and CDR2: SGHTA and FQGNSA. Trimming shortened V by 5 bases and J by 0 bases, and 23 bases separated the two germline ends. This CDR3 contains 18 residues. CDR3 bases: TGTGCCAGCAGCCACCCCCCGGGACAATTTTCTTTCTCCTACGAGCAGTACTTC. Protein product: CASSHPPGQFSFSYEQYF.

This chain links TRBV6-5 with TRBJ2-7; 8 bases are shared with TRBD1. The germline CDR1 and CDR2 sequences are MNHEY and SVGAGI. The CDR3 sequence is 13 residues long. The V and J ends lost 6 bases and 5 bases, in that order; junction bases with no gene match: 6. In nucleotides, the CDR3 is TGTGCCAGCAGCTGGACAGGGTTGAACGAGCAGTACGTC. Protein: CASSWTGLNEQYV.

The genes are TRBV25-1 and TRBJ2-1; 8 bases align to TRBD2. Trimming at V came to 3 bases and at J to 7 bases, leaving 8 bases not matched to a gene. Germline loops: CDR1 MGHDK, CDR2 SYGVNS. This CDR3 region has 15 residues. The CDR3 loop is CASSEVLAAGNEQFF. The DNA for the CDR3 is TGTGCCAGCAGTGAGGTACTAGCGGCCGGGAATGAGCAGTTCTTC.

CDR3 protein: CAPAFGLAGESWDEQFF. CDR3 nucleotide sequence: TGTGCACCAGCATTCGGACTAGCGGGAGAATCGTGGGATGAGCAGTTCTTC. This rearrangement joins TRBV21-1 to TRBJ2-1; whether TRBD2, the table's D call, matches the DNA was not checked. TRBV21-1 is recorded as a pseudogene. The CDR3 loop spans 17 amino acids.

The V call is TRBV28, the J call TRBJ2-6; D is ambiguous. V lost 8 bases and J 0 bases, leaving 11 bases between the germline ends. Germline loops: CDR1 MDHEN, CDR2 SYDVKM. The CDR3 is 15 residues long. The CDR3 DNA sequence: TGTGCCAGCTCCTATTCCATCTCTGGGGCCAACGTCCTGACTTTC. It codes for CASSYSISGANVLTF.

The chain joins TRBV6-2 or TRBV6-3 to TRBJ1-1; 7 bases match TRBD1. Germline V lookup: CDR1 MNHEY, CDR2 SVGEGT. After removal of 0 bases from V and 1 base from J, the junction contained 5 bases not matched to a gene. CDR3 length: 16 amino acids. DNA of the CDR3: TGTGCCAGCAGTTACTCAGGGGGCCGTAGGAACACTGAAGCTTTCTTT. Its protein product is CASSYSGGRRNTEAFF.